The entry that follows covers one TCR beta chain sequence. As originally analysed: Amplifying reference gene primers gave estimates of nucleated cell counts. Produced via immunoSEQ multiplex PCR; TCRdb's table is partial and in-frame only. V and J calls and clone size follow that table, whereas D and trimming were derived from the DNA. This repertoire shows about 400,000 clones, 86% found once; its top ten account for about 7%. This sample was included in a study of blood T cell repertoires in COVID-19. The wider study: COVID-19 samples, acute and convalescent, were from the United States, Italy and Spain. The analysed material was cDNA or gDNA that came from T cells, B-cell-depleted T cells, or PBMCs.

This CDR3 comprises 17 residues. Germline CDR1 LGHNA, CDR2 YSLEER. Trimming removed 0 bases at V and 0 bases at J, with 12 bases between. This TCR came from a woman aged 55 to 70 with COVID-19, enrolled during active disease. Sequenced: peripheral blood. The chain links TRBV4-3 to TRBJ1-3; D is unclear. Written as DNA, the CDR3 is TGCGCCAGCAGCCAAGAGGGCCGCGTTTTCTCTGGAAACACCATATATTTT. Translation: CASSQEGRVFSGNTIYF.